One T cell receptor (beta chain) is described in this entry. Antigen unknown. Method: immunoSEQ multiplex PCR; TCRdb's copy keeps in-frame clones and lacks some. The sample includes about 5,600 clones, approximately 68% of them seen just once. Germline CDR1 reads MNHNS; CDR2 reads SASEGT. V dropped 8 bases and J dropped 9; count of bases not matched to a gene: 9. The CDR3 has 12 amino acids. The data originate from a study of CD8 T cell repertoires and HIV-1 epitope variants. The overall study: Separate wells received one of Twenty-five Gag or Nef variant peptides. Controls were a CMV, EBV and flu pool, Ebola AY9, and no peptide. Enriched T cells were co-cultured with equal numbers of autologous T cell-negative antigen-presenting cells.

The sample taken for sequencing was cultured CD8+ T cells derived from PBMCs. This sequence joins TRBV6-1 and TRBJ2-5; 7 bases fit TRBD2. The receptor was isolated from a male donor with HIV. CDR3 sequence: CASFRGGSAQYF. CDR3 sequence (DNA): TGTGCCAGCTTTAGGGGAGGGTCGGCCCAGTACTTC.